Listed here are 9 T cell receptor beta chains from one sample, sequenced in a study of blood T cells in healthy people across ages. Next came a second PCR, run for about 6 to 12 cycles, which used a sample-barcoded 5' primer along with a J-beta primer mix. One entry per CDR3 protein, called by TCRdb with MiXCR from the 5' RACE reads. Here the sample spans approximately 800,000 distinct CDR3 sequences, about 45% being singletons. The sample consisted of blood. The receptor set was obtained from an elderly man in good health.

Only one count was recorded for this clonotype. The chain joins TRBV5-5 to TRBJ2-7, with a tentative D call TRBD1 (7 bases). V lost 9 bases to trimming and J lost 10 bases, with 23 bases between them. CDR1 is SGHKS and CDR2 is YYEKEE in the germline V gene (reference sequence). The CDR3 runs to 13 residues. CDR3 sequence (DNA): TGTGCCAACAGAGGGGGCGGAGGGGTTACTCAGTACTTC. It codes for CANRGGGGVTQYF. Combining the CDR3 with reference TRBV5-5 and TRBJ2-7 gives the whole variable domain DAGVTQSPTHLIKTRGQQVTLRCSPISGHKSVSWYQQVLGQGPQFIFQYYEKEERGRGNFPDRFSARQFPNYSSELNVNALLLGDSALYLCANRGGGGVTQYFGPGTRLTVT.

This clonotype was detected only a few times. The CDR3 DNA reads TGTGCCAGCAGCGCCGGGGAGGGACAGGGTTTGAATGAGCAGTTCTTC. This gives the protein CASSAGEGQGLNEQFF. The chain is built from TRBV9 and TRBJ2-1; 9 bases are shared with TRBD1. Germline assignment: CDR1 SGDLS and CDR2 YYNGEE. V dropped 3 bases and J dropped 7; count of bases not matched to a gene: 11. The CDR3 is 16 amino acids.

In DNA, the CDR3 is TGTGCCAGCAGCATTTCCCGGGACCGAGAGACCCAGTACTTC. Protein product: CASSISRDRETQYF. The chain is built from TRBV7-2 and TRBJ2-5; D is tentatively TRBD1 or TRBD2 (5 bases each). V was trimmed by 5 bases and J by 4 bases, leaving 14 bases between them. This CDR3 spans 14 amino acids. Germline CDR1 and CDR2: SGHTA and FQGNSA.

This clonotype has only a few counts. The gene calls are TRBV9 and TRBJ2-3, with D unresolved. V lost 0 bases and J lost 6, with 11 bases in between. There are 14 residues in the CDR3. CDR1 SGDLS and CDR2 YYNGEE come from the germline V gene. The chain's CDR3 is CASSVEVPGDTQYF. CDR3 nucleotides: TGTGCCAGCAGCGTAGAGGTCCCCGGGGATACGCAGTATTTT. The full variable domain, with the rest looked up from reference TRBV9 and TRBJ2-3, is DSGVTQTPKHLITATGQRVTLRCSPRSGDLSVYWYQQSLDQGLQFLIQYYNGEERAKGNILERFSAQQFPDLHSELNLSSLELGDSALYFCASSVEVPGDTQYFGPGTRLTVL.

This clonotype was seen ten or more times. The chain couples TRBV7-2 to TRBJ2-7; D is uncertain. Germline V gene lookup returns CDR1 SGHTA and CDR2 FQGNSA. The V gene lost 1 base and the J gene lost 5 bases, with 9 bases spanning the gap. The CDR3 has 13 residues. CDR3 sequence reads: CASSLVSRDEQYF. The CDR3 DNA reads TGTGCCAGCAGCTTAGTTAGTAGGGACGAGCAGTACTTC.

The gene calls are TRBV28 and TRBJ2-5; 9 positions agree with TRBD2. The CDR3 extends over 15 amino acids. Germline V CDR1 and CDR2: MDHEN, SYDVKM. After removal of 3 bases from V and 5 bases from J, the junction contained 7 bases not matched to a gene. The CDR3: CASSFVAGVRETQYF. The CDR3 nucleotides are TGTGCCAGCAGTTTTGTAGCGGGAGTGAGGGAGACCCAGTACTTC.

The chain uses TRBV5-1 and TRBJ2-3; 7 nucleotides align to TRBD2. The ends lost 5 bases at V and 5 bases at J; junction bases unmatched: 14. Germline values: CDR1 SGHRS, CDR2 YFSETQ. The CDR3 runs 16 residues. CDR3 amino acids: CASRLDPTGGRDTQYF. DNA of the CDR3: TGCGCCAGCAGACTCGACCCGACCGGCGGGAGAGATACGCAGTATTTT.

The chain recombines TRBV7-9 with TRBJ2-2; no definite D call. V was shortened by 10 bases and J by 5 bases, with 17 bases between the two germline ends. The CDR3 extends over 14 amino acids. Germline V gene lookup returns CDR1 SEHNR and CDR2 FQNEAQ (reference sequence). This CDR3 is CATNVARITGELFF. The CDR3 DNA reads TGTGCCACCAACGTGGCGAGAATTACCGGGGAGCTGTTTTTT.

V usage is TRBV6-2 or TRBV6-3 and J usage is TRBJ1-4; possibly TRBD1 for D (6 bases). The germline V and J ends were trimmed by 8 bases and 6 bases, with 19 bases remaining between them. Germline V gene lookup returns CDR1 MNHEY and CDR2 SVGEGT. This CDR3 is 15 amino acids long. Written as DNA, the CDR3 is TGTGCCAGCGACAAAGGGGGGAAGGAGGATGAAAAACTGTTTTTT. This encodes CASDKGGKEDEKLFF.